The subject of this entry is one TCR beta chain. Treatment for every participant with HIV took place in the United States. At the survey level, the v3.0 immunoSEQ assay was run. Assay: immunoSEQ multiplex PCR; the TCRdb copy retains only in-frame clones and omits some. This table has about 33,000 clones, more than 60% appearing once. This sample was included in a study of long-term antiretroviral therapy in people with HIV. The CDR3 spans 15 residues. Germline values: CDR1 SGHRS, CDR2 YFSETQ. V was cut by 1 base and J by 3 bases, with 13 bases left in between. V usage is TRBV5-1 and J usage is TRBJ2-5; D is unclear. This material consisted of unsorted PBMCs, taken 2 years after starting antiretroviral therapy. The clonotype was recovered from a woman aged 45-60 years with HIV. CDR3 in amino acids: CASSLFFQAEETQYF. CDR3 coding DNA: TGCGCCAGCAGCTTGTTTTTTCAGGCGGAAGAGACCCAGTACTTC.